Only a few counts were recorded for the clone carrying this T cell receptor beta chain. V lost 4 bases to trimming and J lost 1 base, with 11 bases between them. CDR3 length: 15 amino acids. In germline, CDR1 is WSHSY, CDR2 SAAADI. PCR was performed using 60 Vbeta and 13 Jbeta primers. Profiling relied on immunoSEQ multiplex PCR, and the TCRdb table lists in-frame clones only, not all of them. The sample gives under 200,000 clones, approximately 62% of which show up once; approximately 1.5% is in the top ten. The sample originates from a study of cytomegalovirus exposure and HLA in healthy donors. The sequence was obtained from a middle-aged man in good health and CMV-seronegative. Material: PBMCs. The chain recombines TRBV10-2 with TRBJ1-5; possible D gene TRBD1, 6 bases. The CDR3 DNA follows: TGCGCCAGCAGTGCGGACAGTTTAAGCAATCAGCCCCAGCATTTT. This translates into CASSADSLSNQPQHF.